This TCR beta chain was obtained from a study of immunodeficiency (dated by TCRdb to the late 2010s). Background for the entire study: To search for oligoclonality and VDJ recombination defects, the researchers carried out a repertoire analysis.

The CDR3 contains 16 residues, cysteine and phenylalanine counted. Of the read, only the CDR3 DNA is kept; its 48 bases are in frame from base 1. Trimming accounts for 0 bases at V and 6 bases at J, while the number of junction bases matched to no gene is 8. CDR1 and CDR2 are read off the germline V gene as SGDLS and YYNGEE. As to this clone: The clone's antigen remains unknown. Base qualities are not recorded, but no much larger clone differs from it by a single base.

Genomic DNA was isolated using the QIAamp DNA Blood Mini Kit and then sent out for immunoSEQ repertoire analysis. Multiplex PCR was used to amplify CDR3 regions from a standard amount of genomic DNA template. PCR products were sequenced on an Illumina platform. Concerning the study's data processing: Alignment of sequences to a reference was performed, and V, D and J gene definitions were taken from IMGT. Closely related sequences were merged by a nearest-neighbor clustering algorithm so that PCR and sequencing errors were removed. V, D and J usage was examined in productive unique and total sequences using ImmunoSEQ Analyzer tools along with R version 3.6.1. TCRdb obtained this table from immuneACCESS and retained in-frame rearrangements with V and J assigned. These tables miss some clones; where compared with another copy, unresolved V genes account for less than half of the shortfall, and the remainder is unexplained. The DNA gave D and trimming, while V, J and clone size come from that table. This sample gives 3,400 or so clones in total; 89% of them show up just once. About 12% of the sample lies in the top ten.

Overall study outcomes, separate from this receptor: In entropy comparisons, n=3 (open circles) was shown for patients versus healthy controls, and a thymic development effect was only suggested as possible. Compared with control CD8+ T cells, patient CD8+ T cells had restricted TRB V-J pairing and reduced productive entropy. Based on top-100 and total clonotype frequencies, severe oligoclonality was found in patient CD8+ T cells but not in patient CD4+ T cells.

Before TCR sequencing, CD3+CD8+ T cells were sorted out of fresh PBMCs. Sequenced input: CD8+ T cells from blood. Recombination joined TRBV9 with TRBJ2-3, with 9 bases aligning to TRBD2. This TCR was recovered from a human donor in good health. The CDR3 corresponds to CASSVGGGALDDTQYF. The nucleotides read TGTGCCAGCAGCGTAGGCGGGGGGGCCTTAGACGATACGCAGTATTTT.